This T cell receptor beta chain was sequenced in a study of CD8 T cells in Susac syndrome. The germline V gene encodes CDR1 SQVTM and CDR2 ANQGSEA. V lost 3 bases and J 0 bases, leaving 9 bases between the germline ends. This CDR3 has 14 residues. Random-hexamer reverse transcription was applied to about 0.45 to 1 ug RNA. MiXCR, run by TCRdb on the immunoSEQ multiplex PCR reads, gives a single entry per CDR3 protein. The sample shows some 150,000 distinct CDR3 sequences, approximately 94% of them seen only once. Sequenced input: CD8+ T cells from PBMCs. The chain recombines TRBV29-1 with TRBJ1-3; D is ambiguous. The clonotype was recovered from a human donor with multiple sclerosis. CDR3 region: CSVEDPSSGNTIYF. The CDR3 bases are TGCAGCGTTGAGGATCCGAGCTCTGGAAACACCATATATTTT.